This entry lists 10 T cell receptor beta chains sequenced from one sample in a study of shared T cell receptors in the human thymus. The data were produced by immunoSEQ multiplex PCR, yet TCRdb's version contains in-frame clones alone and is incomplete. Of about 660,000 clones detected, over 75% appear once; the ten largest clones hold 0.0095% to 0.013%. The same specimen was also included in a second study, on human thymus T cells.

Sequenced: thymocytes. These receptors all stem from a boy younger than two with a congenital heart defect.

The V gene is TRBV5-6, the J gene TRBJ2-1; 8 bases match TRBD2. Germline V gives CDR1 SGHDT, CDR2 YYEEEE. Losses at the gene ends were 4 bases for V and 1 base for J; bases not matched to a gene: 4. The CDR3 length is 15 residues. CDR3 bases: TGTGCCAGCAGCCGTAGCGGGGCTTCCTACAATGAGCAGTTCTTC. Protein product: CASSRSGASYNEQFF.

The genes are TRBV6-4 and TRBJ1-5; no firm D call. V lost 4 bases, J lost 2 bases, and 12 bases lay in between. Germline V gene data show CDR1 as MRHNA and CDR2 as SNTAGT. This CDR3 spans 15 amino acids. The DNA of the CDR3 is TGTGCCAGCAGTGGGACGGGGAGGGGCAATCAGCCCCAGCATTTT. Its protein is CASSGTGRGNQPQHF.

The chain's CDR3 is CASSHRGSAPYNEQFF. The CDR3 DNA sequence: TGCGCCAGCAGCCATCGCGGTAGCGCTCCCTACAATGAGCAGTTCTTC. V usage is TRBV4-3 and J usage is TRBJ2-1; the D gene is possibly TRBD2 (5 bases). Germline V gene lookup returns CDR1 LGHNA and CDR2 YSLEER. Deletions cut 3 bases from V and 2 bases from J, with 14 bases between. The CDR3 covers 16 residues.

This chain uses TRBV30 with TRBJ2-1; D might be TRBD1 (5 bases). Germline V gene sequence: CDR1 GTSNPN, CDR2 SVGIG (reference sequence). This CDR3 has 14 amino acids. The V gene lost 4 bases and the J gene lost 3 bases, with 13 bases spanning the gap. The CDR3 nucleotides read TGTGCCTGGAACGGCAGGGTAAACTACAATGAGCAGTTCTTC. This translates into CAWNGRVNYNEQFF.

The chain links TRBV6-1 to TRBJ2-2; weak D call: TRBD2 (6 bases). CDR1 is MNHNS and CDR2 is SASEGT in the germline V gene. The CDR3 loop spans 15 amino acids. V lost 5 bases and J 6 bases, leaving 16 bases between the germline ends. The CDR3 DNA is TGTGCCAGCAGTTGGACCCCGGGGGACGCCGGGGAGCTGTTTTTT. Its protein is CASSWTPGDAGELFF.

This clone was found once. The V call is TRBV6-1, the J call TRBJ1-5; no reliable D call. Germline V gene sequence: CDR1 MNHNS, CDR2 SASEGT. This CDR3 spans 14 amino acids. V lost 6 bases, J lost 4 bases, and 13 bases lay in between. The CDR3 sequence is CASSPRVLNQPQHF. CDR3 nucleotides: TGTGCCAGCAGCCCGAGGGTCCTAAATCAGCCCCAGCATTTT.

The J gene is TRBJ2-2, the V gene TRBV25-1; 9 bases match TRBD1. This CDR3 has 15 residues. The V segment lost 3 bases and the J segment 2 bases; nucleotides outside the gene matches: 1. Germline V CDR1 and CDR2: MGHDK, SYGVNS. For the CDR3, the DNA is TGTGCCAGCAGTGATACAGGGGGCAACACCGGGGAGCTGTTTTTT. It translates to CASSDTGGNTGELFF.

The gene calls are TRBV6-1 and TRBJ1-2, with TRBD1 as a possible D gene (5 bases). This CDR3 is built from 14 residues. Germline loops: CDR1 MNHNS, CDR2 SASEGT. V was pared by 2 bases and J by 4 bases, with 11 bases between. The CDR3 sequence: CASSEQSGIYGYTF. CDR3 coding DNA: TGTGCCAGCAGTGAACAGTCAGGGATCTATGGCTACACCTTC.

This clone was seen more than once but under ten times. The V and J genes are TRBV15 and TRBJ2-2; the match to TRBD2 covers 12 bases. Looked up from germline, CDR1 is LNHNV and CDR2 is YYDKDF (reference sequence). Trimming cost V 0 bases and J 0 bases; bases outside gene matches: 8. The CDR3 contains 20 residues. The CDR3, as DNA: TGTGCCACCAGCAGAGAACTAGCGGGAGGCCGATCCCCGAACACCGGGGAGCTGTTTTTT. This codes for CATSRELAGGRSPNTGELFF.

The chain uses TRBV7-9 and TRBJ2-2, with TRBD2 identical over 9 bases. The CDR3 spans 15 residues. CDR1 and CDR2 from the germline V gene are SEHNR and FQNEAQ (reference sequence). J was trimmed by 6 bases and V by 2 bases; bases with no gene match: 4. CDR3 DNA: TGTGCCAGCAGCTTACAGCGGGAGGTTCCCGGGGAGCTGTTTTTT. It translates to CASSLQREVPGELFF.